The clone carrying this T cell receptor beta chain was seen once. CDR3 length: 14 amino acids. Germline loops: CDR1 SQVTM, CDR2 ANQGSEA. J was trimmed by 2 bases and V by 7 bases; bases with no gene match: 11. CD45RO-negative, CCR7-selected cells formed the naive CD8 fraction, which excluded terminally differentiated effector memory CD45RA+ cells. Some clones are missing from TCRdb's copy, which holds only in-frame ones; the method was immunoSEQ multiplex PCR. The data show 600,000 or so clones, 98% seen once. These data are taken from a study of shared clonotypes between healthy human individuals. The chain recombines TRBV29-1 with TRBJ2-7, with 7 positions matching TRBD1. Sequences were obtained from naive CD8+ T cells sorted from blood. This sequence originates from a man aged 25-40 years in good health. The CDR3 loop reads CSAIGQATTYEQYF. The CDR3 DNA reads as TGCAGCGCCATCGGACAGGCAACTACCTACGAGCAGTACTTC.